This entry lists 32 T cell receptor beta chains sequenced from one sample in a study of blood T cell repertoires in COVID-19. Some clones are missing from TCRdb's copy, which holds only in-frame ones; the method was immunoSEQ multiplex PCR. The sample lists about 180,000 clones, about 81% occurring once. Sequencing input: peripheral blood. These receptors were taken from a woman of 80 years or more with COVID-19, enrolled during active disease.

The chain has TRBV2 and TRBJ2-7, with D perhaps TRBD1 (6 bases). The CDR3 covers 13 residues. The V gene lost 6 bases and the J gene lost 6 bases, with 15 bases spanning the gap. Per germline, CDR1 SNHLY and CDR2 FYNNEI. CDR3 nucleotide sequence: TGTGCCAGCAGCCGGGACAAACGTACCGAGCAGTACTTC. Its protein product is CASSRDKRTEQYF.

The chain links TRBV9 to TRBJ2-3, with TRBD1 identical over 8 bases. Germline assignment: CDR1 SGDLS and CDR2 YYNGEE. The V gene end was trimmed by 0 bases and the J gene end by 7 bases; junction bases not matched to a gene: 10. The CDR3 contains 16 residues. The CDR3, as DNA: TGTGCCAGCAGCGTAGTGCAGGGGGCGAGTAGGAATACGCAGTATTTT. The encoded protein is CASSVVQGASRNTQYF.

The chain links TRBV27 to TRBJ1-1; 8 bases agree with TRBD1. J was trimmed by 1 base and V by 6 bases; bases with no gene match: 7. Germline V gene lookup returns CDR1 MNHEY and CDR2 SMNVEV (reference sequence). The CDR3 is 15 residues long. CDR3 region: CASSQGARGNTEAFF. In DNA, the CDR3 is TGTGCCAGCAGCCAGGGGGCGCGGGGGAACACTGAAGCTTTCTTT.

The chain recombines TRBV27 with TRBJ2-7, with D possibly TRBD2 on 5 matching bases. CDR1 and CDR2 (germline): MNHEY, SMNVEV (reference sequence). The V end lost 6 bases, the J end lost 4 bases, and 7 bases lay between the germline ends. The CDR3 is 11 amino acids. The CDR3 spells CASRGGYEQYF. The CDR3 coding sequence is TGTGCCAGCAGGGGCGGGTACGAGCAGTACTTC.

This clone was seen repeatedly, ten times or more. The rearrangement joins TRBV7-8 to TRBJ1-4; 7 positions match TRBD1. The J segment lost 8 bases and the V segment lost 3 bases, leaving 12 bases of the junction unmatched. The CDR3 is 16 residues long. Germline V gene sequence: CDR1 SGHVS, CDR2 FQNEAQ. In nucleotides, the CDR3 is TGTGCCAGCAGCTTCTCTCCGGGACAGCCTGCCGAAAAACTGTTTTTT. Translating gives CASSFSPGQPAEKLFF.

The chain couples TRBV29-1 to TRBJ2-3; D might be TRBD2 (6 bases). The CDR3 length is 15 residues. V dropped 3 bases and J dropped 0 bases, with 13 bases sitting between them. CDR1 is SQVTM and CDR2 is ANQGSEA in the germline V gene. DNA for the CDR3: TGCAGCGTTGATTCCAGGGCGGGAAGCACAGATACGCAGTATTTT. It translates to CSVDSRAGSTDTQYF.

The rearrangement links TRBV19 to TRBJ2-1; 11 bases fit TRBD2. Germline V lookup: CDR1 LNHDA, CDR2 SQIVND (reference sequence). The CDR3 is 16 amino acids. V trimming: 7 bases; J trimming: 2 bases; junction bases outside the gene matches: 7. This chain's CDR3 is CASNPGLAVAYNEQFF. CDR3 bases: TGTGCCAGTAACCCGGGACTAGCGGTTGCCTACAATGAGCAGTTCTTC.

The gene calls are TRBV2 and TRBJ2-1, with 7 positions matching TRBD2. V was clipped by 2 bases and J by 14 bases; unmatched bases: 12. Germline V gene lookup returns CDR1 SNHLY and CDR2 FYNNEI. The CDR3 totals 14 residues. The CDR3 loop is CASSEQGLWSGKFF. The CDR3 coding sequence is TGTGCCAGCAGTGAACAGGGACTATGGAGCGGGAAGTTCTTC.

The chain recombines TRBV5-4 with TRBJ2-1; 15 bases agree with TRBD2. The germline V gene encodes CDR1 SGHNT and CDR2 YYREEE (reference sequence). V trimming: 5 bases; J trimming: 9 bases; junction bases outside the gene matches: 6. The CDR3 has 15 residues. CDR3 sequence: CASSSGLAGGLEQFF. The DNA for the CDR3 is TGTGCCAGCAGTTCTGGACTAGCGGGGGGGCTTGAGCAGTTCTTC.

The CDR3 DNA reads TGTGCCATCACCGACGGAGGGAAGGGTACTACGGGGGAGCAGTACTTC. It is translated as CAITDGGKGTTGEQYF. This rearrangement joins TRBV10-3 to TRBJ2-7, with a tentative D call TRBD2 (6 bases). V gave up 7 bases and J gave up 7 bases, with 26 bases separating them. Germline V lookup: CDR1 ENHRY, CDR2 SYGVKD. There are 16 residues in the CDR3.

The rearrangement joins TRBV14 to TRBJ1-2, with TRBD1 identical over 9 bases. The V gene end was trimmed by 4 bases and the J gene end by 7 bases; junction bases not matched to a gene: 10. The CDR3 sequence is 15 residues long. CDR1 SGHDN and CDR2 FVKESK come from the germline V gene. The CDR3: CASSLGTGNLGGYTF. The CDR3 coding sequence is TGTGCCAGCAGCCTTGGGACAGGGAACCTCGGTGGCTACACCTTC.

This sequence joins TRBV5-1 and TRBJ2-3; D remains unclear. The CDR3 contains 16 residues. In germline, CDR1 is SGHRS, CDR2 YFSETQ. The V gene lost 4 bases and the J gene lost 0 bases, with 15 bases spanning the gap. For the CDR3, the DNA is TGCGCCAGCAGCGGTACTGGCGGAACTAGCACAGATACGCAGTATTTT. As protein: CASSGTGGTSTDTQYF.

The CDR3 sequence is CASSGWTTTDTQYF. The CDR3, as DNA: TGTGCCAGCAGTGGTTGGACTACCACAGATACGCAGTATTTT. The rearrangement uses TRBV6-2 or TRBV6-3 and TRBJ2-3, with TRBD2 as a possible D gene (6 bases). Trimming removed 5 bases at V and 2 bases at J, with 11 bases between. The CDR3 covers 14 residues. From germline, CDR1 is MNHEY and CDR2 SVGEGT.

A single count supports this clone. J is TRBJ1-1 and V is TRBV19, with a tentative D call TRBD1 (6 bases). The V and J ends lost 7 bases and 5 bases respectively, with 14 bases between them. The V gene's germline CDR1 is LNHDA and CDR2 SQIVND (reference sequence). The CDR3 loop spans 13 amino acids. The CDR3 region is CASNRKGVTEAFF. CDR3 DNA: TGTGCCAGTAACCGTAAGGGGGTTACTGAAGCTTTCTTT. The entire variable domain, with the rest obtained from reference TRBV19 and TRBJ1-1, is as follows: DGGITQSPKYLFRKEGQNVTLSCEQNLNHDAMYWYRQDPGQGLRLIYYSQIVNDFQKGDIAEGYSVSREKKESFPLTVTSAQKNPTAFYLCASNRKGVTEAFFGQGTRLTVV.

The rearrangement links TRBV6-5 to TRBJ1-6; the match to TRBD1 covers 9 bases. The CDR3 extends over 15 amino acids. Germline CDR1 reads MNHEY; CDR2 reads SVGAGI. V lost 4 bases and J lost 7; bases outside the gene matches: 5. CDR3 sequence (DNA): TGTGCCAGCAGTTCTAGGACAGGGGCGAATTCACCCCTCCACTTT. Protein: CASSSRTGANSPLHF.

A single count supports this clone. The CDR3 nucleotides read TGTGCCAGCAGCCAAGCCAGGCAGTTCACAGATACGCAGTATTTT. Encoded protein: CASSQARQFTDTQYF. The chain combines TRBV14 with TRBJ2-3; D unresolved. V dropped 1 base and J dropped 2 bases, with 10 bases sitting between them. Looked up from germline, CDR1 is SGHDN and CDR2 is FVKESK. CDR3 length: 15 amino acids. Filled out from reference TRBV14 and TRBJ2-3, the complete variable domain reads EAGVTQFPSHSVIEKGQTVTLRCDPISGHDNLYWYRRVMGKEIKFLLHFVKESKQDESGMPNNRFLAERTGGTYSTLKVQPAELEDSGVYFCASSQARQFTDTQYFGPGTRLTVL.

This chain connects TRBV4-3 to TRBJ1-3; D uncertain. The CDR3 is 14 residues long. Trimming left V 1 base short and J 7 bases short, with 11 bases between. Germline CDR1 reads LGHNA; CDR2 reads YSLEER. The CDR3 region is CASSQVGMQNTIYF. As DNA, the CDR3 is TGCGCCAGCAGCCAAGTTGGCATGCAGAACACCATATATTTT.

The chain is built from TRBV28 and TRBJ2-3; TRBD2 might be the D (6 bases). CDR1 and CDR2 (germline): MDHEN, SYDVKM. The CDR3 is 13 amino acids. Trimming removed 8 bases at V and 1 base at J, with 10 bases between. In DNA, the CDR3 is TGTGCCAGCTGTACGGGGGGCACAGATACGCAGTATTTT. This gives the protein CASCTGGTDTQYF.

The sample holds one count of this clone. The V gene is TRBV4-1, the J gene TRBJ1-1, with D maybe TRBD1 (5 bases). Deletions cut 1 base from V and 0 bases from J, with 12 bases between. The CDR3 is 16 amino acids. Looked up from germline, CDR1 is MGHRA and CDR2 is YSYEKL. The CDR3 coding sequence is TGCGCCAGCAGCCAAGCCCAGGGCCTCATGAACACTGAAGCTTTCTTT. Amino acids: CASSQAQGLMNTEAFF.

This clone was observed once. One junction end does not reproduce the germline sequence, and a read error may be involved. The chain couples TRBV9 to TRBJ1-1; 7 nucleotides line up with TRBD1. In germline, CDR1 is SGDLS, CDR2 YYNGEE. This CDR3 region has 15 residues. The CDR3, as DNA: TGTGCCAGCAGCGCGGACAGGTTGGGGGACACGGAAGCTTTCTTT. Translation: CASSADRLGDTEAFF.

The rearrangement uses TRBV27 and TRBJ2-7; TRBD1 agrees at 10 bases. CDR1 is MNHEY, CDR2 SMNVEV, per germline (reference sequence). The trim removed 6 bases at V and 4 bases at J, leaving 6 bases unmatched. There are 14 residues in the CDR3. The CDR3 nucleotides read TGTGCCAGCAGATCCGGGACAGGGGCTTACGAGCAGTACTTC. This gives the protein CASRSGTGAYEQYF.

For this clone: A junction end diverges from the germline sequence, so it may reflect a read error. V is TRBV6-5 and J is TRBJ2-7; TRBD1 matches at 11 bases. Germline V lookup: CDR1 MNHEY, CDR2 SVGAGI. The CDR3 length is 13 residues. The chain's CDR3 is CASLGTGGYEQYF. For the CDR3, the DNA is TGTGCCAGCCTGGGGACAGGGGGATACGAGCAGTATTTC.

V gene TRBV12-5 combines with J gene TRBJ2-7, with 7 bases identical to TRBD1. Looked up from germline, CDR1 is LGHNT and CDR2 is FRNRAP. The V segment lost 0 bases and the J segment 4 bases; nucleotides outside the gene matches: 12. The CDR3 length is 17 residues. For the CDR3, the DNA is TGTGCTAGTGGTTTGGTCCTTCCCTGGACAGGTCTGTACGAGCAGTACTTC. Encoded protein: CASGLVLPWTGLYEQYF.

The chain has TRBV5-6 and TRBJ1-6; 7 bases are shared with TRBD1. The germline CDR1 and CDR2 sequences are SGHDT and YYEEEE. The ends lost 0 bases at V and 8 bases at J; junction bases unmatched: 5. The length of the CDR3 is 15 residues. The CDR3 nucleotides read TGTGCCAGCAGCTTGGGACAGGGATGGGATTCACCCCTCCACTTT. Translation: CASSLGQGWDSPLHF.

The CDR3 nucleotides read TGTGCCAGCAGCCAAGGGACTAGCCGAATTCCCAATGAGCAGTTCTTC. This sequence encodes CASSQGTSRIPNEQFF. V and J are TRBV4-2 and TRBJ2-1; the match to TRBD2 covers 8 bases. This CDR3 is built from 16 residues. CDR1 is LGHNA and CDR2 is YNFKEQ in the germline V gene. V was pared by 1 base and J by 6 bases, with 8 bases of the junction left unmatched.

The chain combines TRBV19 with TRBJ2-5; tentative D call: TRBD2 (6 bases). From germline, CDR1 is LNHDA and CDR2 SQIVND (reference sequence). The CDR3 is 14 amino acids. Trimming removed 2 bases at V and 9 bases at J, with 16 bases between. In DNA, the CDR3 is TGTGCCAGTAGTATAAGAGGCCGGCGGGGAGCCCAGTACTTC. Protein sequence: CASSIRGRRGAQYF. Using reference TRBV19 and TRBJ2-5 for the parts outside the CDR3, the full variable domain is DGGITQSPKYLFRKEGQNVTLSCEQNLNHDAMYWYRQDPGQGLRLIYYSQIVNDFQKGDIAEGYSVSREKKESFPLTVTSAQKNPTAFYLCASSIRGRRGAQYFGPGTRLLVL.

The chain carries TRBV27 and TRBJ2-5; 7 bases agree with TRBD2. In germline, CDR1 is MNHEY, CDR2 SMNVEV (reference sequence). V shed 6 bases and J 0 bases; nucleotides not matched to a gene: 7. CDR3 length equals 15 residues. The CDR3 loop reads CASRPELANQETQYF. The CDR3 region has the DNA TGTGCCAGCAGGCCCGAACTAGCGAACCAAGAGACCCAGTACTTC.

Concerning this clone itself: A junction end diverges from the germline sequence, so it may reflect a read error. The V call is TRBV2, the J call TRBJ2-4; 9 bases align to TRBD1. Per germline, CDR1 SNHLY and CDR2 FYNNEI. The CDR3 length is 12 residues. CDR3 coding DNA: TGTGCCAGCAGTGATGAGACAGGGGGGTTTGTCTTC. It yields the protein CASSDETGGFVF. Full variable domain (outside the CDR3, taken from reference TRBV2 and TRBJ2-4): EPEVTQTPSHQVTQMGQEVILRCVPISNHLYFYWYRQILGQKVEFLVSFYNNEISEKSEIFDDQFSVERPDGSNFTLKIRSTKLEDSAMYFCASSDETGGFVFGAGTRLSVL.

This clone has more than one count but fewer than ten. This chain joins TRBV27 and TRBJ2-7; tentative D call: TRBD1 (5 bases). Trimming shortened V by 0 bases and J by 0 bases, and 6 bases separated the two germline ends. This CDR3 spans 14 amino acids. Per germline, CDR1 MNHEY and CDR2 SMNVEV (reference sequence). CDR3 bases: TGTGCCAGCAGTTTATCGGGGCTCTCCTACGAGCAGTACTTC. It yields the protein CASSLSGLSYEQYF.

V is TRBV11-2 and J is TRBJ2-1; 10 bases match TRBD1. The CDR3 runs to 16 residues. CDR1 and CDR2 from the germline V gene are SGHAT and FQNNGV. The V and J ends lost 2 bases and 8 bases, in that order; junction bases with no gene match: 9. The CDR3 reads CASSLLRGDRGDEQFF. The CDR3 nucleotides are TGTGCCAGCAGCTTACTAAGGGGGGACAGGGGCGATGAGCAGTTCTTC.

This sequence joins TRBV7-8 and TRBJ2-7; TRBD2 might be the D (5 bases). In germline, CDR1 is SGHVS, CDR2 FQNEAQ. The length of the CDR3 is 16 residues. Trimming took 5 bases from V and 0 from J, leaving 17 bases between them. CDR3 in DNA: TGTGCCAGCAGCGGACGCGCTAGCTGGTACTCCTACGAGCAGTACTTC. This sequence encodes CASSGRASWYSYEQYF.

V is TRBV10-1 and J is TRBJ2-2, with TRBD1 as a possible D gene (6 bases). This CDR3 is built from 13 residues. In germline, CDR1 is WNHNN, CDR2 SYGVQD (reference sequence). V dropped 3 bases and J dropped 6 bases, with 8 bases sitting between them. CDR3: CASSEGGAGELFF. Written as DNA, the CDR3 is TGCGCCAGCAGTGAAGGGGGAGCCGGGGAGCTGTTTTTT.